The present TCR beta chain was sequenced within a study of T-cell reconstitution after alpha-beta-depleted transplantation in children. Library preparation (for TCRbeta) was performed with unique molecular identifiers. TCRdb passed the PCR reads through MiXCR, listing each CDR3 protein once. In the table there are about 350,000 distinct CDR3 sequences, about an eighth of which are singletons. The CDR3 has 14 amino acids. The V end was cut by 5 bases, the J end by 1 base, with 10 bases between. Germline CDR1 is KGHSH and CDR2 is LQKENI. The specimen comprised PBMCs, sampled from the stem cell graft. This TCR derives from a human donor who donated a stem cell graft to a child with Fanconi anemia. The chain uses TRBV18 and TRBJ2-3; D is possibly TRBD2 (6 bases). The CDR3 DNA reads as TGTGCCAGCTCAACATCTAGCGGCACAGATACGCAGTATTTT. It encodes CASSTSSGTDTQYF.